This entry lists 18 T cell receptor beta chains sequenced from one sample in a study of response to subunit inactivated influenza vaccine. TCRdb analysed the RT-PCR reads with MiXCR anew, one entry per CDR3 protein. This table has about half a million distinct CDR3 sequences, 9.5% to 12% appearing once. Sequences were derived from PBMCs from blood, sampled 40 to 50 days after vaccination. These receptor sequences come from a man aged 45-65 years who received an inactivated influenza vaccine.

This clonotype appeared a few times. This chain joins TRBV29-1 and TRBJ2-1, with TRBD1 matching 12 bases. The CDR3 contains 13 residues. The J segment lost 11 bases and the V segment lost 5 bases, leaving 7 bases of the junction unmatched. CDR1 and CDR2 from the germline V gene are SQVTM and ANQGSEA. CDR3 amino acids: CSVTRDRGPQQFF. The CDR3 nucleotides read TGCAGCGTTACCCGGGACAGGGGGCCCCAGCAGTTCTTC.

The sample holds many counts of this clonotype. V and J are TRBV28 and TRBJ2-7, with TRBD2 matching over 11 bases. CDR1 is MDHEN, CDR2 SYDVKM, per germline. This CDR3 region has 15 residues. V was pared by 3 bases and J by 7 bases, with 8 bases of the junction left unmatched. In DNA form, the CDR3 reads TGTGCCAGCAGTTTCCATAGCGGGGGGGTACGTGAGCAGTACTTC. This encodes CASSFHSGGVREQYF.

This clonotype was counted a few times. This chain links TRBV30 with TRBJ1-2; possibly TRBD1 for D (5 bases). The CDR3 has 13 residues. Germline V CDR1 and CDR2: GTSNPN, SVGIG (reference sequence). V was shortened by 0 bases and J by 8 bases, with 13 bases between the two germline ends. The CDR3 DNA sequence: TGTGCCTGGAGTGTGGGGGAGGCGGGCGGCTACACCTTC. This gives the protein CAWSVGEAGGYTF.

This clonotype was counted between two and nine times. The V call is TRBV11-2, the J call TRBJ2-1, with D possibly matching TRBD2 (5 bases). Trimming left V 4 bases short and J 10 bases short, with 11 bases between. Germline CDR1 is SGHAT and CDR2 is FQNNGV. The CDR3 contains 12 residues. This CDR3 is CASSSGLVEQFF. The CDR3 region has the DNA TGTGCCAGCAGCTCCGGACTCGTGGAGCAGTTCTTC.

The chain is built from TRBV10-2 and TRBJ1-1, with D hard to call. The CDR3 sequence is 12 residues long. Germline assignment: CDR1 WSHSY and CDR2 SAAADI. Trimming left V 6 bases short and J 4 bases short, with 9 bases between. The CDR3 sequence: CASRDYGTEAFF. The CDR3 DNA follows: TGCGCCAGCAGGGATTATGGCACTGAAGCTTTCTTT.

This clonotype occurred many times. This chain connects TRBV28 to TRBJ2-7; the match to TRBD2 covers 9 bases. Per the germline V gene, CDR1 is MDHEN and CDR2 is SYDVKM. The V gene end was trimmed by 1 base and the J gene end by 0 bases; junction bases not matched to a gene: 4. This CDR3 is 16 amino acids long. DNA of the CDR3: TGTGCCAGCAGTTTATCCGGCGGGGGGGACTCCTACGAGCAGTACTTC. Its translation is CASSLSGGGDSYEQYF.

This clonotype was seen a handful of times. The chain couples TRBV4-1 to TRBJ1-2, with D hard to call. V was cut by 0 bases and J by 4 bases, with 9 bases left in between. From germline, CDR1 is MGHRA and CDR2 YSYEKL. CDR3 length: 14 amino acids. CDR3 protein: CASSQDQGPYGYTF. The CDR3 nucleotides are TGCGCCAGCAGCCAAGATCAAGGACCCTATGGCTACACCTTC.

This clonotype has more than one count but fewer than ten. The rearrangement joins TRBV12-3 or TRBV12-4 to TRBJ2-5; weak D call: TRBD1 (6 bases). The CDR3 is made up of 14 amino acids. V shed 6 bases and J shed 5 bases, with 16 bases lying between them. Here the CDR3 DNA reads TGTGCCAGCAGGGAGACAGGTCCTGGGGAGACCCAGTACTTC. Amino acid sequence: CASRETGPGETQYF.

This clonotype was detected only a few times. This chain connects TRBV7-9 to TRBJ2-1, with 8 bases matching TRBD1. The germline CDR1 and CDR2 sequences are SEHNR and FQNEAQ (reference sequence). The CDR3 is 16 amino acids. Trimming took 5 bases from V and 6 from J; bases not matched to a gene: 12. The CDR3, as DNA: TGTGCCAGCAGCCAACGGACAGGGATAAGAGGCAATGAGCAGTTCTTC. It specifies CASSQRTGIRGNEQFF.

The CDR3 protein is CASSQGTSVGETQYF. The CDR3 DNA follows: TGTGCCAGCAGCCAAGGGACTAGCGTGGGGGAGACCCAGTACTTC. The chain couples TRBV3-1 to TRBJ2-5; 9 nucleotides align to TRBD2. CDR1 and CDR2 (germline): LGHDT, YNNKEL (reference sequence). This CDR3 comprises 15 residues. J was trimmed by 5 bases and V by 1 base; bases with no gene match: 5.

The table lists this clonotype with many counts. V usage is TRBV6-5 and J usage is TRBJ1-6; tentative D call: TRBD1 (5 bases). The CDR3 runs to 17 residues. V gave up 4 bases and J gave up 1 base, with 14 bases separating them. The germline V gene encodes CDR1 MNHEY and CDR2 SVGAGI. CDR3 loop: CASSSVGGNSYNSPLHF. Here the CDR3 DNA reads TGTGCCAGCAGTTCCGTGGGGGGGAATTCCTATAATTCACCCCTCCACTTT.

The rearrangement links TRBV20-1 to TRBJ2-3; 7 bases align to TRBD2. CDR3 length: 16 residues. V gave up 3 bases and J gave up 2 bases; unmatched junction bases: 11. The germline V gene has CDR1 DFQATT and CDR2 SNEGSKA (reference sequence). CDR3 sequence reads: CSARAREEGYTDTQYF. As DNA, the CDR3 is TGCAGTGCTAGGGCTCGGGAGGAGGGATACACAGATACGCAGTATTTT.

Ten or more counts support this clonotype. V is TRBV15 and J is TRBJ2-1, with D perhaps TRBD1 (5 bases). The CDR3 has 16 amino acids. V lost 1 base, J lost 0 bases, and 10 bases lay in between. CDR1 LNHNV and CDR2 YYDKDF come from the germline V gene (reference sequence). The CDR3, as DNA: TGTGCCACCAGCAGAGCGAGGCAGGGCTCCTACAATGAGCAGTTCTTC. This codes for CATSRARQGSYNEQFF.

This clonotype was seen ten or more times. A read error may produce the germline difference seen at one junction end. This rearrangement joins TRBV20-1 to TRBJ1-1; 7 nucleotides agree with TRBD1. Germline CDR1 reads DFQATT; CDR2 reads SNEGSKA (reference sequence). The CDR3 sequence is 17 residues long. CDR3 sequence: CSANPPKQGVLNTQAFF. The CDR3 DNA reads TGCAGTGCCAACCCTCCGAAGCAGGGGGTTCTAAACACTCAAGCTTTCTTT.

CDR3 bases: TGCAGTGCTAGAGAGCTAGCGGGGGAATACGAGCAGTACTTC. Translation: CSARELAGEYEQYF. The chain has TRBV20-1 and TRBJ2-7, with TRBD2 matching 10 bases. Germline CDR1 DFQATT, CDR2 SNEGSKA (reference sequence). CDR3 length equals 14 residues. Germline trimming cut 0 bases from V and 4 bases from J; bases unmatched to any gene: 3.

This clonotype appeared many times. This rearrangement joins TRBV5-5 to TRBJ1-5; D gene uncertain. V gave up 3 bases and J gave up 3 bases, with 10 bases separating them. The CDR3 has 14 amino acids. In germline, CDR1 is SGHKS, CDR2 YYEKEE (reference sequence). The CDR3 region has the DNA TGTGCCAGCAGCTCCGGACGGACCAATCAGCCCCAGCATTTT. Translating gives CASSSGRTNQPQHF.

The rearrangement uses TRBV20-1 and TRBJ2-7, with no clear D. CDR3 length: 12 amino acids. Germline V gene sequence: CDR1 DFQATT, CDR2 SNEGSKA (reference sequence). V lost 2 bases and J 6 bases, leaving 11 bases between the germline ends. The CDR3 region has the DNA TGCAGTGCTAGAATAATTCTTCGCGAGCAGTACTTC. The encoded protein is CSARIILREQYF.

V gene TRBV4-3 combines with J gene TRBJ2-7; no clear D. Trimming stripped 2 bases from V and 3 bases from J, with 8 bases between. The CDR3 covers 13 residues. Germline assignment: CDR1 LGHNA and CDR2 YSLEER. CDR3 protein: CASSQWVGYEQYF. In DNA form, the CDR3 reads TGCGCCAGCAGCCAATGGGTGGGCTACGAGCAGTACTTC.